This T cell receptor (beta chain) was recovered during a study of T cell repertoires in cytomegalovirus infection. Study as a whole: Public signatures in TCR beta pointed to CMV infection and matching HLA type.

TCRdb redid the calling of the reads with MiXCR, one entry per CDR3 protein. Of about 740,000 distinct CDR3 sequences in the sample, under 40% were seen once. This CDR3 is 14 amino acids long. The V gene lost 0 bases and the J gene lost 2 bases, with 9 bases spanning the gap. Germline loops: CDR1 SGHDT, CDR2 YYEEEE. This clonotype appeared once. Its antigen is undetermined. Study-wide results and caveats: Clonotypes of TCR beta that were HLA-C-restricted and CMV-specific dominated the ex vivo response.

The material sequenced was PBMCs. The chain employs TRBV5-6 and TRBJ2-7, with unresolved D. The receptor's source is a human donor in good health (CMV status not recorded). Some clones in this sample may be carry-over from other donors' samples. The CDR3 loop is CASSLEVSPYEQYF. CDR3 DNA: TGTGCCAGCAGCTTGGAGGTTTCCCCCTACGAGCAGTACTTC. The entire variable domain, with the rest obtained from reference TRBV5-6 and TRBJ2-7, is as follows: DAGVTQSPTHLIKTRGQQVTLRCSPKSGHDTVSWYQQALGQGPQFIFQYYEEEERQRGNFPDRFSGHQFPNYSSELNVNALLLGDSALYLCASSLEVSPYEQYFGPGTRLTVT.